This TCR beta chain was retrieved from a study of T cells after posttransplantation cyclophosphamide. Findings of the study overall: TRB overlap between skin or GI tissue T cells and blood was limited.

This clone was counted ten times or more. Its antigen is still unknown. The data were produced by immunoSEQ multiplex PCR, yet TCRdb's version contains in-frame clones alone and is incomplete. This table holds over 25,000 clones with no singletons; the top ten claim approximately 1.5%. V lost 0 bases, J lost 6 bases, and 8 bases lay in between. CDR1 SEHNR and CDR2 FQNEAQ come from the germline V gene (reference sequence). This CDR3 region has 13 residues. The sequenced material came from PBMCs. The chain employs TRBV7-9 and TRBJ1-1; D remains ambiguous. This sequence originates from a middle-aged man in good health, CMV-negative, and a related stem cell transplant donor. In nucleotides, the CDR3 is TGTGCCAGCAGCTTAGCCCTCCGGTCTGAAGCTTTCTTT. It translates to CASSLALRSEAFF. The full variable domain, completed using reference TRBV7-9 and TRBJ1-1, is DTGVSQNPRHKITKRGQNVTFRCDPISEHNRLYWYRQTLGQGPEFLTYFQNEAQLEKSRLLSDRFSAERPKGSFSTLEIQRTEQGDSAMYLCASSLALRSEAFFGQGTRLTVV.